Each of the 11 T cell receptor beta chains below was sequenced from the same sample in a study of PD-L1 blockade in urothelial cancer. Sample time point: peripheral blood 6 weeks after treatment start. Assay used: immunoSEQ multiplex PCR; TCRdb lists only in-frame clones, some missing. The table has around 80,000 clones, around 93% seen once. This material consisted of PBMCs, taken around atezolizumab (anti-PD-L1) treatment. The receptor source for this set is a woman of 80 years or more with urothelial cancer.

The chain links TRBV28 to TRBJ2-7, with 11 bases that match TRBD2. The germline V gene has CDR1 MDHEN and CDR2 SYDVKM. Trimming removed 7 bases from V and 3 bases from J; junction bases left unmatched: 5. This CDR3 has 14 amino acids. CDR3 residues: CASTKGTSGYEQYF. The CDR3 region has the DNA TGTGCCAGCACCAAGGGGACTAGCGGCTACGAGCAGTACTTC.

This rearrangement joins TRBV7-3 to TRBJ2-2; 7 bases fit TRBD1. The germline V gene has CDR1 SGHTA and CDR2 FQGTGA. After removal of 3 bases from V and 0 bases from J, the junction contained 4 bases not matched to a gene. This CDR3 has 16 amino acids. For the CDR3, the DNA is TGTGCCAGCAGCTTCCAAGGGGGCTCGAACACCGGGGAGCTGTTTTTT. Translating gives CASSFQGGSNTGELFF.

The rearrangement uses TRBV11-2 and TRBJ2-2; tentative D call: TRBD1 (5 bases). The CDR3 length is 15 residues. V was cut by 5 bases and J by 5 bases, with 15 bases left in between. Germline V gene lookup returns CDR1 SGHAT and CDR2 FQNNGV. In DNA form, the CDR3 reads TGTGCCAGCAGCCCAGTCAGGGCCAATACCGGGGAGCTGTTTTTT. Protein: CASSPVRANTGELFF.

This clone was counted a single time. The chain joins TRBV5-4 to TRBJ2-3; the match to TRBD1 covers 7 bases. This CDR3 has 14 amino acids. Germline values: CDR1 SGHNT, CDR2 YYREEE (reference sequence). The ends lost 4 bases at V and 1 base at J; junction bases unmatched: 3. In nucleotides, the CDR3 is TGTGCCAGCAGCGTCGGGACAGGCACAGATACGCAGTATTTT. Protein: CASSVGTGTDTQYF.

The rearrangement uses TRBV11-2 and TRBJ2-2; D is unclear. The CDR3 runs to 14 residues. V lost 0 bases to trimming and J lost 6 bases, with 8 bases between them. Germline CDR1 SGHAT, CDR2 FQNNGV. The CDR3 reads CASSLDPLPGELFF. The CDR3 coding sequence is TGTGCCAGCAGCTTAGATCCACTACCCGGGGAGCTGTTTTTT.

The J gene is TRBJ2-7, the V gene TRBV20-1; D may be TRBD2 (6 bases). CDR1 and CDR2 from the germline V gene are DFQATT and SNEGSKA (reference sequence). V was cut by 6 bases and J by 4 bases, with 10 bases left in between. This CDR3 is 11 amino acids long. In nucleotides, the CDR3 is TGCAGTGCGAGGGCGGGGTACGAGCAGTACTTC. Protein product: CSARAGYEQYF.

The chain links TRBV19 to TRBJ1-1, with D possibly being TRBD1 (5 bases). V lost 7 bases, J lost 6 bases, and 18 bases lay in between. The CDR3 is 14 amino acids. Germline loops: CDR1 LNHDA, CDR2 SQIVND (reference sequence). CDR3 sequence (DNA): TGTGCCAGTACCCCGGGGGAGGAGTACGCTGAAGCTTTCTTT. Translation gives CASTPGEEYAEAFF.

CDR3 region: CASSLNGGEEQYF. The DNA of the CDR3 is TGTGCCAGCAGCTTGAACGGCGGTGAAGAGCAGTACTTC. The V call is TRBV5-4, the J call TRBJ2-7; no firm D call. The CDR3 extends over 13 amino acids. Deletions cut 1 base from V and 7 bases from J, with 12 bases between. Germline V CDR1 and CDR2: SGHNT, YYREEE (reference sequence).

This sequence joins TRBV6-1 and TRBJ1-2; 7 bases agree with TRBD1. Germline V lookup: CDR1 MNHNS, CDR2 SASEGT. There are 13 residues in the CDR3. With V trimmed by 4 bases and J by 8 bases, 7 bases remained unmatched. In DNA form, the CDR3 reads TGTGCCAGCAGTGCGACAGGGTGGGAAGGCTACACCTTC. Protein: CASSATGWEGYTF.

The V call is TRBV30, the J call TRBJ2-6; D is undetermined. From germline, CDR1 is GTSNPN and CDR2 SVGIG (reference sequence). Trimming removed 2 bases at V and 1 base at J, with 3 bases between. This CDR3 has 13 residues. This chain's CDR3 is CAWSSSGANVLTF. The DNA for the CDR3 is TGTGCCTGGAGTTCTTCTGGGGCCAACGTCCTGACTTTC.

The CDR3 is CASSQDLTPGELFF. CDR3 bases: TGCGCCAGCAGCCAAGATCTGACTCCCGGGGAGCTGTTTTTT. The J gene is TRBJ2-2, the V gene TRBV4-1; D is uncertain. V was shortened by 0 bases and J by 6 bases, with 8 bases between the two germline ends. The CDR3 runs to 14 residues. Per germline, CDR1 MGHRA and CDR2 YSYEKL.